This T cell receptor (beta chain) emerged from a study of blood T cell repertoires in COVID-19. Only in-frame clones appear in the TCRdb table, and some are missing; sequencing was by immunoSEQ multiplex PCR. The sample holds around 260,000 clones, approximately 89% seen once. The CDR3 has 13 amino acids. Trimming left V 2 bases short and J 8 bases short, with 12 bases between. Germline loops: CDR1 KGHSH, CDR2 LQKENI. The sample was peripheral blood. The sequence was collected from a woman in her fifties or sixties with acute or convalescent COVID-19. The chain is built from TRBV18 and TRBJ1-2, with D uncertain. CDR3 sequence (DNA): TGTGCCAGCTCACCATCCAGGAACGTCGGCTACACCTTC. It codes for CASSPSRNVGYTF.